Listed here are 11 T cell receptor beta chains from one sample, sequenced in a study of CD8+ T cells in alopecia areata. Treatment denoted: oral pan-JAK inhibitor, 5-10 mg twice daily. Reverse transcription of extracted RNA yielded cDNA, which provided the sequencing template. The table came from immunoSEQ multiplex PCR; TCRdb's copy has only in-frame clones and leaves some out. The sample holds about 140,000 clones; roughly four fifths are singletons and the top ten take 20% to 25%. The sample was CD8+ T cells sorted from blood, taken at week 4, from a patient treated with tofacitinib. These receptor sequences come from a human donor with alopecia areata.

The genes are TRBV30 and TRBJ2-1; D is tentatively TRBD1 or TRBD2 (6 bases each). The V and J ends lost 2 bases and 0 bases respectively, with 11 bases between them. Germline V gene data show CDR1 as GTSNPN and CDR2 as SVGIG (reference sequence). The CDR3 loop spans 15 amino acids. The CDR3 sequence: CAWSSGASSYNEQFF. CDR3 nucleotides: TGTGCCTGGAGTTCGGGGGCCTCCTCCTACAATGAGCAGTTCTTC.

V gene TRBV7-2 combines with J gene TRBJ2-1; possible D gene TRBD2, 5 bases. This CDR3 spans 17 amino acids. V was clipped by 7 bases and J by 5 bases, with 24 bases between them. Germline-derived CDR1 and CDR2 are SGHTA and FQGNSA. The CDR3 DNA follows: TGTGCCAGCATCGAGGGATCGATACTAAGGAGTAACAATGAGCAGTTCTTC. Translation gives CASIEGSILRSNNEQFF.

The chain carries TRBV4-1 and TRBJ2-7; the D call may be TRBD1 or TRBD2 (6 bases each). CDR1 MGHRA and CDR2 YSYEKL come from the germline V gene. The CDR3 has 14 residues. V was shortened by 0 bases and J by 5 bases, with 11 bases between the two germline ends. The CDR3 loop is CASSQDPGANEQYF. For the CDR3, the DNA is TGCGCCAGCAGCCAAGATCCGGGGGCGAACGAGCAGTACTTC.

This chain connects TRBV29-1 to TRBJ2-1; D unresolved. Germline-derived CDR1 and CDR2 are SQVTM and ANQGSEA. The CDR3 totals 13 residues. Trimming left V 6 bases short and J 0 bases short, with 9 bases between. CDR3 loop: CSVQLSSYNEQFF. The CDR3 region has the DNA TGCAGCGTGCAGCTAAGCTCCTACAATGAGCAGTTCTTC.

The V gene is TRBV13, the J gene TRBJ1-5; D call uncertain. The V and J ends lost 3 bases and 4 bases respectively, with 4 bases between them. Per the germline V gene, CDR1 is PRHDT and CDR2 is FYEKMQ (reference sequence). This CDR3 contains 12 residues. In nucleotides, the CDR3 is TGTGCCAGCAGCTTGGGGAATCAGCCCCAGCATTTT. Residues: CASSLGNQPQHF. Drawing the rest from reference TRBV13 and TRBJ1-5, the complete variable domain is AAGVIQSPRHLIKEKRETATLKCYPIPRHDTVYWYQQGPGQDPQFLISFYEKMQSDKGSIPDRFSAQQFSDYHSELNMSSLELGDSALYFCASSLGNQPQHFGDGTRLSIL.

This chain uses TRBV5-1 with TRBJ1-1; weak D call: TRBD1 (5 bases). Trimming left V 2 bases short and J 4 bases short, with 21 bases between. This CDR3 has 17 residues. Per the germline V gene, CDR1 is SGHRS and CDR2 is YFSETQ. DNA for the CDR3: TGCGCCAGCAGCTTCACGGTACAGGTTACTTGGGGCACTGAAGCTTTCTTT. Its protein product is CASSFTVQVTWGTEAFF. The complete variable domain, with remaining parts taken from reference TRBV5-1 and TRBJ1-1, reads KAGVTQTPRYLIKTRGQQVTLSCSPISGHRSVSWYQQTPGQGLQFLFEYFSETQRNKGNFPGRFSGRQFSNSRSEMNVSTLELGDSALYLCASSFTVQVTWGTEAFFGQGTRLTVV.

The chain is built from TRBV4-1 and TRBJ1-6; D is ambiguous. V was cut by 1 base and J by 0 bases, with 13 bases left in between. The CDR3 is made up of 18 amino acids. Germline CDR1 MGHRA, CDR2 YSYEKL. The CDR3 DNA sequence: TGCGCCAGCAGCCAAGGAGAGTGGGAGAGCTCCTATAATTCACCCCTCCACTTT. Translated, it gives CASSQGEWESSYNSPLHF.

The rearrangement links TRBV4-1 to TRBJ1-2; maybe TRBD1 (5 bases). Germline lookup yields CDR1 MGHRA and CDR2 YSYEKL. Trimming shortened V by 0 bases and J by 2 bases, and 10 bases separated the two germline ends. There are 15 residues in the CDR3. Written as DNA, the CDR3 is TGCGCCAGCAGCCAAGAGGGACGTAGAAACTATGGCTACACCTTC. Translated: CASSQEGRRNYGYTF.

The rearrangement joins TRBV7-8 to TRBJ2-3; D assignment may be TRBD1 or TRBD2 (6 bases each). The V end was cut by 0 bases, the J end by 2 bases, with 15 bases between. CDR1 is SGHVS and CDR2 is FQNEAQ in the germline V gene. The CDR3 is made up of 17 amino acids. The CDR3 spells CASSLALTGGSTDTQYF. CDR3 in DNA: TGTGCCAGCAGCTTAGCCCTGACAGGAGGGTCCACAGATACGCAGTATTTT.

The chain employs TRBV27 and TRBJ1-5, with D maybe TRBD1 (5 bases). The germline V and J ends were trimmed by 2 bases and 1 base, with 6 bases remaining between them. The CDR3 contains 14 residues. Germline V gene data show CDR1 as MNHEY and CDR2 as SMNVEV (reference sequence). The CDR3 protein is CASSLAGSNQPQHF. The CDR3 DNA is TGTGCCAGCAGTTTAGCAGGGAGCAATCAGCCCCAGCATTTT.

This clone has a single count. The chain couples TRBV18 to TRBJ2-3; D tentatively reads TRBD1 or TRBD2 (5 bases each). The CDR3 length is 15 residues. Germline V gene data show CDR1 as KGHSH and CDR2 as LQKENI. V lost 6 bases and J 1 base, leaving 14 bases between the germline ends. DNA of the CDR3: TGTGCCAGCTCCGGGGCGGCAGGACGCACAGATACGCAGTATTTT. It translates to CASSGAAGRTDTQYF. Filled out from reference TRBV18 and TRBJ2-3, the complete variable domain reads NAGVMQNPRHLVRRRGQEARLRCSPMKGHSHVYWYRQLPEEGLKFMVYLQKENIIDESGMPKERFSAEFPKEGPSILRIQQVVRGDSAAYFCASSGAAGRTDTQYFGPGTRLTVL.